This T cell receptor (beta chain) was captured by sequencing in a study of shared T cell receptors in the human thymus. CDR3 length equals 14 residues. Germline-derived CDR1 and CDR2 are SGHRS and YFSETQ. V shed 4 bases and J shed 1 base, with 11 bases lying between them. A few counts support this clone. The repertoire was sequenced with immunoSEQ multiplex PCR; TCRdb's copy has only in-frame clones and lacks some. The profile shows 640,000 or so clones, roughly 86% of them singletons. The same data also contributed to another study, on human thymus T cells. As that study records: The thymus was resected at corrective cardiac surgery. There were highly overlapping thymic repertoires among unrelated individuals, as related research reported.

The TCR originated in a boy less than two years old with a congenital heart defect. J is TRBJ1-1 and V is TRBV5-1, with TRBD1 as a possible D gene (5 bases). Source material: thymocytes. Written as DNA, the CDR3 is TGCGCCAGCAGCCGGGGGGACCCGAACACTGAAGCTTTCTTT. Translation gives CASSRGDPNTEAFF.